The 29 T cell receptor beta chains below come from one sample, sequenced in a study of shared clonotypes between healthy human individuals. Method: immunoSEQ multiplex PCR; TCRdb's copy keeps in-frame clones and lacks some. The table lists hundreds of thousands of clones, just over 75% of them singletons. Sequencing was performed on PBMCs. The receptors come from a woman between 40 and 50 years old in good health. Some clones in this sample may be carry-over from other donors' samples.

This clone was recorded a few times. This same CDR3 is encoded by further DNA sequences in the sample. This chain links TRBV7-2 with TRBJ1-4; 11 bases are a match to TRBD1. The CDR3 extends over 15 amino acids. V shed 1 base, J shed 8 bases, and the junction held 3 bases outside the gene matches. The germline V gene encodes CDR1 SGHTA and CDR2 FQGNSA. CDR3: CASSLEGQGGEKLFF. In DNA form, the CDR3 reads TGTGCCAGCAGCTTAGAGGGACAGGGGGGCGAAAAACTGTTTTTT.

The genes are TRBV15 and TRBJ1-1; D might be TRBD1 (6 bases). V was clipped by 1 base and J by 3 bases, with 12 bases between them. Looked up from germline, CDR1 is LNHNV and CDR2 is YYDKDF (reference sequence). The CDR3 is made up of 15 amino acids. In DNA, the CDR3 is TGTGCCACCAGCAGAGGATACAGGGAGGACACTGAAGCTTTCTTT. This encodes CATSRGYREDTEAFF.

This chain connects TRBV9 to TRBJ2-7; 13 bases match TRBD2. CDR3 length equals 16 residues. The J segment lost 2 bases and the V segment lost 1 base, leaving 3 bases of the junction unmatched. CDR1 SGDLS and CDR2 YYNGEE come from the germline V gene. The CDR3 DNA sequence: TGTGCCAGCAGCGTAACCGGACTAGCGGGAGCCTACGAGCAGTACTTC. This gives the protein CASSVTGLAGAYEQYF. The variable domain in full, completed from reference TRBV9 and TRBJ2-7, reads DSGVTQTPKHLITATGQRVTLRCSPRSGDLSVYWYQQSLDQGLQFLIQYYNGEERAKGNILERFSAQQFPDLHSELNLSSLELGDSALYFCASSVTGLAGAYEQYFGPGTRLTVT.

This clone was observed at least ten times. The chain couples TRBV30 to TRBJ1-3; a possible D gene is TRBD1 (5 bases). Germline CDR1 reads GTSNPN; CDR2 reads SVGIG (reference sequence). Deletions cut 5 bases from V and 4 bases from J, with 15 bases between. CDR3 length equals 14 residues. The CDR3: CAWAPGLRGNTIYF. For the CDR3, the DNA is TGTGCCTGGGCACCGGGACTCCGCGGAAACACCATATATTTT.

The chain links TRBV27 to TRBJ2-3; tentatively, D is TRBD2 (6 bases). CDR3 length: 15 amino acids. Trimming removed 2 bases from V and 4 bases from J, with 13 bases in between. Looked up from germline, CDR1 is MNHEY and CDR2 is SMNVEV (reference sequence). The CDR3 loop is CASSLPGDPADTQYF. Here the CDR3 DNA reads TGTGCCAGCAGTTTACCGGGGGATCCCGCAGATACGCAGTATTTT.

The rearrangement uses TRBV15 and TRBJ1-6; no clear D gene. Trimming removed 1 base at V and 8 bases at J, with 6 bases between. CDR1 LNHNV and CDR2 YYDKDF come from the germline V gene (reference sequence). This CDR3 is built from 13 residues. The CDR3 DNA reads TGTGCCACCAGCAGAGTGATTGATTCACCCCTCCACTTT. It encodes CATSRVIDSPLHF.

The V call is TRBV27, the J call TRBJ2-1; the match to TRBD2 covers 7 bases. The CDR3 is made up of 17 amino acids. CDR1 is MNHEY, CDR2 SMNVEV, per germline (reference sequence). After removal of 4 bases from V and 6 bases from J, the junction contained 15 bases not matched to a gene. Here the CDR3 reads CASSSNAGLAAVNEQFF. CDR3 nucleotide sequence: TGTGCCAGCAGTTCTAACGCTGGGCTAGCGGCCGTCAATGAGCAGTTCTTC.

The chain links TRBV28 to TRBJ1-3; D is possibly TRBD1 (5 bases). The CDR3 is made up of 15 amino acids. CDR1 and CDR2 from the germline V gene are MDHEN and SYDVKM. V gave up 6 bases and J gave up 0 bases, with 12 bases separating them. Here the CDR3 DNA reads TGTGCCAGCAGCCACACGAGGGGCTCTGGAAACACCATATATTTT. Amino acids: CASSHTRGSGNTIYF.

This rearrangement joins TRBV4-3 to TRBJ1-4; TRBD1 matches at 8 bases. CDR1 is LGHNA and CDR2 is YSLEER in the germline V gene. J lost 7 bases, V lost 0 bases, and 7 bases had no gene match. The CDR3 has 16 residues. CDR3 loop: CASSQDPGTGVEKLFF. CDR3 DNA: TGCGCCAGCAGCCAAGATCCCGGGACAGGAGTTGAAAAACTGTTTTTT.

The genes are TRBV28 and TRBJ1-4; D call uncertain. With 7 bases removed from V and 7 bases from J, the gap between germline ends came to 28 bases. This CDR3 comprises 18 residues. Germline V gives CDR1 MDHEN, CDR2 SYDVKM. In nucleotides, the CDR3 is TGTGCCAGCACCACATTCCCCCTAAGGCGCATCCAGAGTGAAAAACTGTTTTTT. Amino acids: CASTTFPLRRIQSEKLFF.

Regarding this clone: A read error is likely here: a far larger clone is one base away. The chain employs TRBV29-1 and TRBJ2-5; the D gene is possibly TRBD1 (7 bases). The V gene's germline CDR1 is SQVTM and CDR2 ANQGSEA. The CDR3 sequence is 12 residues long. The CDR3 here is CSAEQGRETQYF. The DNA for the CDR3 is TGCAGCGCTGAACAGGGGAGGGAGACCCAGTACTTC.

This sequence joins TRBV19 and TRBJ2-5, with 15 bases lining up with TRBD2. The V gene end was trimmed by 6 bases and the J gene end by 4 bases; junction bases not matched to a gene: 6. This CDR3 is built from 16 residues. Germline loops: CDR1 LNHDA, CDR2 SQIVND (reference sequence). The chain's CDR3 is CASSTGLAGGPETQYF. In DNA, the CDR3 is TGTGCCAGTAGCACCGGACTAGCGGGAGGGCCAGAGACCCAGTACTTC.

As regards this clone: Different DNA sequences within this sample yield the same CDR3. The gene calls are TRBV7-9 and TRBJ1-1; D call uncertain. Germline values: CDR1 SEHNR, CDR2 FQNEAQ (reference sequence). The V end was cut by 1 base, the J end by 4 bases, with 7 bases between. The CDR3 covers 13 residues. DNA for the CDR3: TGTGCCAGCAGCTTAGGTGGGAGCACTGAAGCTTTCTTT. This codes for CASSLGGSTEAFF.

This chain connects TRBV30 to TRBJ2-5; possibly TRBD1 for D (5 bases). The DNA end lines up better with TRBJ2-7; the J call may be wrong. The CDR3 length is 15 residues. Germline values: CDR1 GTSNPN, CDR2 SVGIG (reference sequence). CDR3 sequence: CAWSQVGHFSYEQYF. CDR3 sequence (DNA): TGTGCCTGGAGTCAGGTGGGGCACTTTTCCTACGAGCAGTACTTC.

This clone was counted many times. Other DNA sequences of this sample code for an identical CDR3. This chain joins TRBV30 and TRBJ1-5; D is ambiguous. In germline, CDR1 is GTSNPN, CDR2 SVGIG (reference sequence). The CDR3 has 12 residues. Between the trimmed V and J ends, which lost 5 bases and 3 bases, there was a span of 8 bases. The CDR3 protein is CAWGRINQPQHF. The CDR3 DNA reads TGTGCCTGGGGACGGATCAATCAGCCCCAGCATTTT.

The genes are TRBV28 and TRBJ2-2; 13 nucleotides agree with TRBD2. V lost 5 bases, J lost 5 bases, and 14 bases stayed unmatched. The CDR3 has 19 amino acids. CDR1 is MDHEN and CDR2 is SYDVKM in the germline V gene. CDR3 DNA: TGTGCCAGCAGTCCGACCGGGACTAGCGGGGCTTTAGGGACCGGGGAGCTGTTTTTT. It encodes CASSPTGTSGALGTGELFF.

CDR3 nucleotides: TGTGCCAGCAGCGGACTAGCGGGGAGCTCCTACAATGAGCAGTTCTTC. It translates to CASSGLAGSSYNEQFF. This chain connects TRBV11-3 to TRBJ2-1; 12 nucleotides align to TRBD2. With V trimmed by 5 bases and J by 0 bases, 2 bases remained unmatched. The CDR3 is 16 amino acids. Per germline, CDR1 SGHNT and CDR2 YENEEA.

A note on this clone: The identical CDR3 is also encoded by other nucleotide sequences in the sample. The rearrangement uses TRBV6-5 and TRBJ2-7, with 10 bases lining up with TRBD1. Trimming took 6 bases from V and 2 from J; bases not matched to a gene: 4. The CDR3 extends over 14 amino acids. The germline V gene has CDR1 MNHEY and CDR2 SVGAGI. In DNA form, the CDR3 reads TGTGCCAGCAGACGCGGACAGGGGGCCTACGAGCAGTACTTC. It specifies CASRRGQGAYEQYF.

Notes on this clone: With a far larger clone one base away, a read error is the likely cause. The rearrangement joins TRBV4-2 to TRBJ2-6; 7 bases are shared with TRBD2. This CDR3 spans 17 amino acids. Germline V gene sequence: CDR1 LGHNA, CDR2 YNFKEQ. The CDR3: CTSSQDAGVAGANVLTF. Here the CDR3 DNA reads TGTACCAGCAGCCAAGATGCGGGGGTAGCTGGGGCCAACGTCCTGACTTTC.

The chain has TRBV7-8 and TRBJ1-4; D may be TRBD1 (6 bases). From germline, CDR1 is SGHVS and CDR2 FQNEAQ. V was cut by 6 bases and J by 1 base, with 15 bases left in between. The CDR3 runs to 16 residues. The CDR3 DNA is TGTGCCAGCAGATTAAGGGGCAGGGGAACTAATGAAAAACTGTTTTTT. Translated: CASRLRGRGTNEKLFF.

CDR3 region: CASNKFQDNEQFF. CDR3 DNA sequence: TGTGCCAGCAATAAATTTCAGGACAATGAGCAGTTCTTC. This chain joins TRBV2 and TRBJ2-1, with D uncertain. V lost 7 bases and J 5 bases, leaving 12 bases between the germline ends. Germline CDR1 and CDR2: SNHLY and FYNNEI. The CDR3 sequence is 13 residues long.

This clone was seen more than once but under ten times. This chain joins TRBV29-1 and TRBJ2-4; D is uncertain. CDR3 length: 12 amino acids. V lost 3 bases and J lost 5, with 8 bases in between. The V gene's germline CDR1 is SQVTM and CDR2 ANQGSEA. The CDR3 nucleotides are TGCAGCGTTGATGGTGGCGAAAACATTCAGTACTTC. This sequence encodes CSVDGGENIQYF.

Note on this clone: A far larger clone is off by one base, so a read error is likely. This sequence joins TRBV28 and TRBJ1-1; 8 positions match TRBD1. Per germline, CDR1 MDHEN and CDR2 SYDVKM. The CDR3 runs to 15 residues. Written as DNA, the CDR3 is TGTGCCGGCAGCCCCGGGACAGGACACTCCACTGAAGCTTTCTTT. Translating it yields CAGSPGTGHSTEAFF.

In its sample, this clone was seen once. At the DNA level, this CDR3 is encoded by other sequences in the same sample as well. The chain has TRBV19 and TRBJ2-7; D is perhaps TRBD1 (6 bases). Germline V gene sequence: CDR1 LNHDA, CDR2 SQIVND (reference sequence). The V and J ends lost 3 bases and 4 bases respectively, with 10 bases between them. CDR3 length equals 13 residues. DNA for the CDR3: TGTGCCAGTAGTATGGGGCAGGGGTACGAGCAGTACTTC. Its protein is CASSMGQGYEQYF.

On this clone itself: A far larger clone lies a single base away; this is likely a read error. The chain has TRBV2 and TRBJ2-7; D not resolved. Trimming took off 3 bases at V and 0 bases at J, with 12 bases between the two ends. CDR1 is SNHLY, CDR2 FYNNEI, per germline. The CDR3 is 15 residues long. CDR3 sequence (DNA): TGTGCCAGCAGTGACCGTCCTACATTCTCCTACGAGCAGTACTTC. It is translated as CASSDRPTFSYEQYF.

J is TRBJ2-7 and V is TRBV6-5; either TRBD1 or TRBD2 may supply D (5 bases each). V was shortened by 8 bases and J by 5 bases, with 10 bases between the two germline ends. This CDR3 region has 11 residues. CDR1 is MNHEY and CDR2 is SVGAGI in the germline V gene. CDR3 DNA: TGTGCCAGCTTAGGGACCCACGAGCAGTACTTC. Its protein is CASLGTHEQYF.

The rearrangement uses TRBV29-1 and TRBJ2-7; TRBD2 agrees at 7 bases. Trimming removed 4 bases from V and 4 bases from J; junction bases left unmatched: 13. CDR1 and CDR2 from the germline V gene are SQVTM and ANQGSEA. The CDR3 has 15 residues. The CDR3 DNA reads as TGCAGCGTTGGACCTATAGCGGGTCAGGGATACGAGCAGTACTTC. Protein sequence: CSVGPIAGQGYEQYF.

V is TRBV29-1 and J is TRBJ1-1; D not resolved. V was clipped by 2 bases and J by 0 bases, with 10 bases between them. The CDR3 sequence is 14 residues long. Germline V gene lookup returns CDR1 SQVTM and CDR2 ANQGSEA. CDR3 sequence (DNA): TGCAGCGTTGAAAGGAGCGCTTTGAACACTGAAGCTTTCTTT. It translates to CSVERSALNTEAFF.

The genes are TRBV4-2 and TRBJ2-7; 9 bases align to TRBD1. Per the germline V gene, CDR1 is LGHNA and CDR2 is YNFKEQ. There are 14 residues in the CDR3. With V trimmed by 3 bases and J by 3 bases, 3 bases remained unmatched. In DNA, the CDR3 is TGTGCCAGCAGCCAGCAGGGACAGGGCTACGAGCAGTACTTC. It is translated as CASSQQGQGYEQYF.